This T cell receptor beta chain was retrieved from a study of blood T cell repertoires in COVID-19. Study context: Acute and convalescent COVID-19 specimens originated in the United States, Italy and Spain. Sources were T cells, B-cell-depleted T cells, or PBMCs; the material itself was cDNA or gDNA.

This CDR3 spans 13 amino acids. V shed 4 bases and J shed 1 base, with 7 bases lying between them. Germline V gene lookup returns CDR1 MNHEY and CDR2 SVGAGI. In the authors' workflow: Using reference gene primer amplification, nucleated cell counts were estimated. Here immunoSEQ multiplex PCR was the method, and the copy in TCRdb shows in-frame clones only, minus some. V, J and clone size derive from that table, while D and trimming were established from the DNA sequence. The table shows nearly 55,000 clones, with about 86% occurring only once. Source material: peripheral blood. The chain recombines TRBV6-5 with TRBJ2-5; perhaps TRBD1 as D (6 bases). The origin of this receptor is an older man with active COVID-19. The CDR3 DNA follows: TGTGCCAGCAGTTGGGACATCCAAGAGACCCAGTACTTC. As protein: CASSWDIQETQYF.